Sequencing of this TCR beta chain was carried out in a study of technical replicates of blood from several donors. Per the germline V gene, CDR1 is SGHNT and CDR2 is YENEEA. The CDR3 sequence is 14 residues long. Trimming took off 4 bases at V and 11 bases at J, with 20 bases between the two ends. TCRdb keeps only in-frame clones here, not all; method: immunoSEQ multiplex PCR. Of about 85,000 clones detected, about 95% appear once; the ten largest clones hold 0.25%. This chain uses TRBV11-3 with TRBJ1-1; perhaps TRBD1 as D (6 bases). This TCR came from a human donor in good health. The specimen was T cells isolated from PBMCs. The CDR3 loop is CASSSSTGWVRAFF. CDR3 DNA: TGTGCCAGCAGCTCCTCCACAGGGTGGGTGAGGGCTTTCTTT.